This TCR beta chain was recorded in a study of T cells in Graves' hyperthyroidism and ophthalmopathy. Amplified regions were TCR beta CDR3 sequences from RNA transcripts. The HTBI primer set served for first-round RT-PCR of the TCR CDR3. Via MiXCR, TCRdb re-called the multiplex PCR reads, giving one row per CDR3 protein. The data contain a few hundred thousand distinct CDR3 sequences, roughly a sixth of them singletons. This clonotype was picked up a small number of times. Pregnant or lactating patients were excluded, as were those with uncontrolled infection or other autoimmune disease. Every diagnosis used clinical symptoms, serum thyroxine and TRAb, thyroid ultrasound and orbital computed tomography. CDR1 is MGHRA and CDR2 is YSYEKL in the germline V gene. The CDR3 has 16 residues. Germline trimming cut 5 bases from V and 4 bases from J; bases unmatched to any gene: 5.

The chain has TRBV4-1 and TRBJ2-1; 13 bases match TRBD2. The TCR sequence derives from a woman in her forties or fifties with Graves' hyperthyroidism. The sample was blood. CDR3 protein: CASSDWTSGGYNEQFF. CDR3 nucleotide sequence: TGCGCCAGCAGCGATTGGACTAGCGGGGGTTACAATGAGCAGTTCTTC.